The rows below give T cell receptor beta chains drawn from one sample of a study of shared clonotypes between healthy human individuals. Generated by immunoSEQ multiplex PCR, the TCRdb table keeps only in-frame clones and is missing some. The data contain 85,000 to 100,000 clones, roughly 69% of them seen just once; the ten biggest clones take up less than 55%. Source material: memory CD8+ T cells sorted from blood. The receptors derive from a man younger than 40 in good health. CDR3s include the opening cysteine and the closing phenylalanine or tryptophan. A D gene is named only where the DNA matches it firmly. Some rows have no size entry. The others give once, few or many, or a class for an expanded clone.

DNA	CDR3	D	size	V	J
TGTGCCAGCAGCCCGTCTTTGGGATCTGGGGCCAACGTCCTGACTTTC	CASSPSLGSGANVLTF	NA	NA	TRBV28	TRBJ2-6
TGTGCCAGCAGCCCCCGGCCTTTATGGGCTGGCAATCAGCCCCAGCATTTT	CASSPRPLWAGNQPQHF	NA	few	TRBV5-5	TRBJ1-5
TGTGCCAGCAGCCCCTTCGATCCTCGGGAGCAGTACTTC	CASSPFDPREQYF	NA	NA	TRBV5-4	TRBJ2-7
TGTGCCAGCAGTTTATCCAGGGGTCGCTACGAGCAGTACTTC	CASSLSRGRYEQYF	NA	many	TRBV27	TRBJ2-7
TGTGCCAGCAGGGGGACCTCTGGAAACACCATATATTTT	CASRGTSGNTIYF	NA	NA	TRBV27	TRBJ1-3
TGTGCCAGCAGCTTGTCTGCGGGGTCTGACGAGCAGTACTTC	CASSLSAGSDEQYF	NA	NA	TRBV5-6	TRBJ2-7
TGTGCCAGCAGTGAACTCAGGGGGGCACAAGAGACCCAGTACTTC	CASSELRGAQETQYF	NA	few	TRBV6-1	TRBJ2-5
TGTGCCAGTAGGGTAGAGGGGGACAGCAGTAACAATGAGCAGTTCTTC	CASRVEGDSSNNEQFF	TRBD1	NA	TRBV19	TRBJ2-1
TGTGCCAGCAGCTTCCCGGGACAGGCTGGGGGCTCCTACGAGCAGTACTTC	CASSFPGQAGGSYEQYF	TRBD1	NA	TRBV28	TRBJ2-7
TGTGCCAGCAGTTTCAGGACAGGGGGCTTGGGTAGCAATCAGCCCCAGCATTTT	CASSFRTGGLGSNQPQHF	TRBD1	NA	TRBV28	TRBJ1-5
TGTGCCAGCAGCCTCCAGACAGGGCCTAATGAAAAACTGTTTTTT	CASSLQTGPNEKLFF	TRBD1	once	TRBV7-3	TRBJ1-4
TGTGCCAGCAGCTCCGAATGGACAGAGCTCTACGAGCAGTACTTC	CASSSEWTELYEQYF	NA	NA	TRBV11-2	TRBJ2-7
TGCAGCGTTGGGGTTGGGACAGGGTCGATTGGGGCTTTCTTT	CSVGVGTGSIGAFF	TRBD1	NA	TRBV29-1	TRBJ1-1
TGTGCCAGTAGTATAGATTCCGGGACTACCAATGAGCAGTTCTTC	CASSIDSGTTNEQFF	TRBD2	NA	TRBV19	TRBJ2-1
TGTGCCAGCAGTTACGAGTTCAATGAGCAGTTCTTC	CASSYEFNEQFF	NA	NA	TRBV6-5	TRBJ2-1
TGTGCCAGCAGTGAAGGGAGCAATCAGCCCCAGCATTTT	CASSEGSNQPQHF	NA	few	TRBV6-4	TRBJ1-5
TGTGCCAGCAGCGCGGACAGGGACAATCAGCCCCAGCATTTT	CASSADRDNQPQHF	TRBD1	NA	TRBV2	TRBJ1-5
TGTGCCAGCAGCCAAGTCCCCCAGTACTTC	CASSQVPQYF	NA	few	TRBV14	TRBJ2-5
TGTGCCGTAACCGGGACGGGAGGCGGTCAGCCCCAGCATTTT	CAVTGTGGGQPQHF	NA	NA	TRBV2	TRBJ1-5
TGTGCCAGCAGCGAGACTAGCGGAGGAAATTACGAGCAGTACTTC	CASSETSGGNYEQYF	TRBD2	NA	TRBV9	TRBJ2-7
TGTGCCAGCAGTCTAGAACCTTTAGCGGGAGGTTACAATGAGCAGTTCTTC	CASSLEPLAGGYNEQFF	TRBD2	NA	TRBV25-1	TRBJ2-1
TGTGCCAGCAGTTTGGGCAGCTATGGCTACACCTTC	CASSLGSYGYTF	NA	NA	TRBV28	TRBJ1-2
TGTGCCAGCAGTTACTGGACTAGCGGCCCCAATGAGCAGTTCTTC	CASSYWTSGPNEQFF	TRBD2	few	TRBV6-5	TRBJ2-1
TGTGCCTGGAGTGAACAGGGGAACACTGAAGCTTTCTTT	CAWSEQGNTEAFF	NA	few	TRBV30	TRBJ1-1
TGTGCCAGCAGTGAAACCGGGAACACCGGGGAGCTGTTTTTT	CASSETGNTGELFF	NA	many	TRBV6-4	TRBJ2-2
TGCGCCAGCAGCCCACGGGCAGATACGCAGTATTTT	CASSPRADTQYF	NA	NA	TRBV10-2	TRBJ2-3
TGCGCCAGCCACGGACAGGGAAACTATGGCTACACCTTC	CASHGQGNYGYTF	TRBD1	NA	TRBV4-1	TRBJ1-2
TGTGCCAGCAGTTTCCTCAGGGGGGATGGCTACACCTTC	CASSFLRGDGYTF	TRBD1	NA	TRBV27	TRBJ1-2